Each of the 8 T cell receptor beta chains below was sequenced from the same sample in a study of cytomegalovirus exposure and HLA in healthy donors. The primer mix had 60 Vbeta and 13 Jbeta primers. Only in-frame clones appear in the TCRdb table, and some are missing; sequencing was by immunoSEQ multiplex PCR. The sample shows hundreds of thousands of clones, 70% to 85% of them seen only once. Material: PBMCs. These receptors came from a girl aged 2-10 years in good health and CMV-seronegative.

The chain carries TRBV5-4 and TRBJ2-5; 10 nucleotides match TRBD2. The germline CDR1 and CDR2 sequences are SGHNT and YYREEE (reference sequence). CDR3 length: 17 amino acids. Unmatched junction bases numbered 15, after V lost 3 bases and J lost 7 bases. The CDR3 spells CASSSNSPLAGVGTQYF. The CDR3 DNA reads as TGTGCCAGCAGCTCCAACTCCCCCCTAGCGGGGGTGGGGACCCAGTACTTC.

This chain uses TRBV13 with TRBJ1-2, with a tentative D call TRBD1 (5 bases). The CDR3 consists of 13 residues. CDR1 is PRHDT and CDR2 is FYEKMQ in the germline V gene (reference sequence). V gave up 5 bases and J gave up 4 bases, with 11 bases separating them. Here the CDR3 reads CASSGQVSYGYTF. The CDR3 bases are TGTGCCAGCAGCGGACAAGTGTCCTATGGCTACACCTTC.

This chain joins TRBV7-9 and TRBJ2-5; the match to TRBD2 covers 9 bases. CDR3 length equals 14 residues. Looked up from germline, CDR1 is SEHNR and CDR2 is FQNEAQ (reference sequence). V trimming: 1 base; J trimming: 3 bases; junction bases outside the gene matches: 0. The CDR3 loop is CASSLVAGEETQYF. DNA of the CDR3: TGTGCCAGCAGCTTAGTAGCGGGGGAAGAGACCCAGTACTTC.

This clone has a handful of counts. The chain has TRBV2 and TRBJ2-7, with 7 bases fitting TRBD1. This CDR3 spans 14 amino acids. Unmatched junction bases numbered 10, after V lost 6 bases and J lost 5 bases. The germline V gene encodes CDR1 SNHLY and CDR2 FYNNEI. The CDR3 bases are TGTGCCAGCAGGAAACAGGGGCCGGTCCACGAGCAGTACTTC. This translates into CASRKQGPVHEQYF.

The chain combines TRBV5-4 with TRBJ1-6; 12 nucleotides align to TRBD1. This CDR3 contains 15 residues. Germline trimming cut 4 bases from V and 9 bases from J; bases unmatched to any gene: 5. CDR1 SGHNT and CDR2 YYREEE come from the germline V gene (reference sequence). In DNA form, the CDR3 reads TGTGCCAGCAGCATCCGGGACAGGGGGCTTTCACCCCTCCACTTT. Protein product: CASSIRDRGLSPLHF. Based on the CDR3 plus reference TRBV5-4 and TRBJ1-6, the full variable domain is ETGVTQSPTHLIKTRGQQVTLRCSSQSGHNTVSWYQQALGQGPQFIFQYYREEENGRGNFPPRFSGLQFPNYSSELNVNALELDDSALYLCASSIRDRGLSPLHFGNGTRLTVT.

The rearrangement uses TRBV6-5 and TRBJ1-5; D remains ambiguous. The CDR3 loop spans 15 amino acids. The V end lost 4 bases, the J end lost 7 bases, and 17 bases lay between the germline ends. Germline V lookup: CDR1 MNHEY, CDR2 SVGAGI. CDR3 region: CASSFSPVGAQPQHF. CDR3 in DNA: TGTGCCAGCAGTTTCAGCCCGGTTGGAGCCCAGCCCCAGCATTTT.

The chain recombines TRBV5-4 with TRBJ2-2; the match to TRBD2 covers 9 bases. V trimming: 4 bases; J trimming: 7 bases; junction bases outside the gene matches: 17. Germline CDR1 is SGHNT and CDR2 is YYREEE (reference sequence). This CDR3 spans 18 amino acids. The CDR3 coding sequence is TGTGCCAGCAGCCTAGTCTCGCGCGGGGGGGCCAAATTCGGGGAGCTGTTTTTT. Its translation: CASSLVSRGGAKFGELFF.

J is TRBJ2-7 and V is TRBV10-3, with 12 bases lining up with TRBD2. The length of the CDR3 is 14 residues. The germline gives CDR1 ENHRY, CDR2 SYGVKD. V gave up 4 bases and J gave up 4 bases; unmatched junction bases: 2. The CDR3 region has the DNA TGTGCCATCAGTGGGACTAGCGGGACATACGAGCAGTACTTC. It codes for CAISGTSGTYEQYF.